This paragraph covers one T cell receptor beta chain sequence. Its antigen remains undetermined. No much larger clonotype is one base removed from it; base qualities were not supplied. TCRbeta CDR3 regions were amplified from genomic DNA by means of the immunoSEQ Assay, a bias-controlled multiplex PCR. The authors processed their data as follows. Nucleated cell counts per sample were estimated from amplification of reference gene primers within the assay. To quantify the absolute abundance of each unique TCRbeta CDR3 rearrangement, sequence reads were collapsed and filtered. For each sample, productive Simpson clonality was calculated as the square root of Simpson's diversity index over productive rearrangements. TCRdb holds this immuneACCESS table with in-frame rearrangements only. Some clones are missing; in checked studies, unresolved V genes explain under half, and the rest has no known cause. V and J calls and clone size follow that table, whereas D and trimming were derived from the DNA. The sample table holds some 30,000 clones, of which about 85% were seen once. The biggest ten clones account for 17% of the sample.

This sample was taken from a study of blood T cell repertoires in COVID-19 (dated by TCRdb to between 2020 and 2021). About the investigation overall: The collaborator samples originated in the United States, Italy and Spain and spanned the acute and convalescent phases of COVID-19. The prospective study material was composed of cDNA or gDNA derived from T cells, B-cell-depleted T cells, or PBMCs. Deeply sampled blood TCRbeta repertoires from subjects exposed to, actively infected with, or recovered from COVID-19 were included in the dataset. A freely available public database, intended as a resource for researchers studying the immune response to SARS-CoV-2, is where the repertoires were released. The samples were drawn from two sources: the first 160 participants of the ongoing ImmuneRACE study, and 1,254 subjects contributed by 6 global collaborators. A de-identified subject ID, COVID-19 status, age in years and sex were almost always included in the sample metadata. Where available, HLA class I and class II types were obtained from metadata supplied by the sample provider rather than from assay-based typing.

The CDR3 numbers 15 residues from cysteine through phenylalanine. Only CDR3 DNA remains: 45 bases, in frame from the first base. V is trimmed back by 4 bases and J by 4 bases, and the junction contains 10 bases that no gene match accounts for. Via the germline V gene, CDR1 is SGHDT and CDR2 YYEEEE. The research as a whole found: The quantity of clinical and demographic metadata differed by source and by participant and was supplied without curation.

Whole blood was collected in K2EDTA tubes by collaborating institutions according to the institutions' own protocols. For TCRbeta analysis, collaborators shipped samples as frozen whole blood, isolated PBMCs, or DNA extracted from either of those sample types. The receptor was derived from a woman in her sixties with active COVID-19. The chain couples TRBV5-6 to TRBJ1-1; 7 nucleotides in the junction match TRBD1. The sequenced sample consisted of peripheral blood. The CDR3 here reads CASSKPTGWTTEAFF. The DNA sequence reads TGTGCCAGCAGCAAACCGACAGGGTGGACCACTGAAGCTTTCTTT. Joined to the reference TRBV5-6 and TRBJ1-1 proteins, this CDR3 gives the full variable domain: DAGVTQSPTHLIKTRGQQVTLRCSPKSGHDTVSWYQQALGQGPQFIFQYYEEEERQRGNFPDRFSGHQFPNYSSELNVNALLLGDSALYLCASSKPTGWTTEAFFGQGTRLTVV.